What follows describes a single T cell receptor beta chain. The antigen is not known. TCRdb keeps only in-frame clones here, not all; method: immunoSEQ multiplex PCR. The sample yields some 78,000 clones, 80% to 85% seen once. Collection occurred without any documented infections or immune events in donors. This sample was taken from a study of identifying expanded T cells in peripheral blood. CDR1 and CDR2 from the germline V gene are SGHRS and YFSETQ. The CDR3 is made up of 13 amino acids. Germline trimming cut 0 bases from V and 8 bases from J; bases unmatched to any gene: 2. Broader study findings: Clone count variance between approximately two-week samples rose with total template count. About 1.2 clones differed between technical replicates, versus approximately 17 and 20 over time.

The chain joins TRBV5-1 to TRBJ1-2; 9 bases map to TRBD1. The clonotype originates from a person between 18 and 75 years old in good health. Sequencing input: blood. The DNA for the CDR3 is TGCGCCAGCAGCTTGGACAGGGGGCAAGGCTACACCTTC. This sequence encodes CASSLDRGQGYTF.